This record concerns one T cell receptor beta chain sequence. This entry comes from a study of blood T cell repertoires in COVID-19. Background on the study: Acute and convalescent COVID-19 specimens originated in the United States, Italy and Spain.

This CDR3 contains 15 residues. CDR1 is MDHEN, CDR2 SYDVKM, per germline. The J segment lost 8 bases and the V segment lost 5 bases, leaving 8 bases of the junction unmatched. Sequencing used immunoSEQ multiplex PCR; TCRdb keeps in-frame clones, though not all of them. The sample lists about 180,000 clones, approximately 85% occurring once. The sample comprised peripheral blood. This sequence joins TRBV28 and TRBJ1-4; 10 bases fit TRBD1. The sequence was collected from a woman older than 75 with acute or convalescent COVID-19. This CDR3 is CASSPRTGGREKLFF. CDR3 DNA sequence: TGTGCCAGCAGTCCGCGGACAGGGGGTCGGGAAAAACTGTTTTTT.